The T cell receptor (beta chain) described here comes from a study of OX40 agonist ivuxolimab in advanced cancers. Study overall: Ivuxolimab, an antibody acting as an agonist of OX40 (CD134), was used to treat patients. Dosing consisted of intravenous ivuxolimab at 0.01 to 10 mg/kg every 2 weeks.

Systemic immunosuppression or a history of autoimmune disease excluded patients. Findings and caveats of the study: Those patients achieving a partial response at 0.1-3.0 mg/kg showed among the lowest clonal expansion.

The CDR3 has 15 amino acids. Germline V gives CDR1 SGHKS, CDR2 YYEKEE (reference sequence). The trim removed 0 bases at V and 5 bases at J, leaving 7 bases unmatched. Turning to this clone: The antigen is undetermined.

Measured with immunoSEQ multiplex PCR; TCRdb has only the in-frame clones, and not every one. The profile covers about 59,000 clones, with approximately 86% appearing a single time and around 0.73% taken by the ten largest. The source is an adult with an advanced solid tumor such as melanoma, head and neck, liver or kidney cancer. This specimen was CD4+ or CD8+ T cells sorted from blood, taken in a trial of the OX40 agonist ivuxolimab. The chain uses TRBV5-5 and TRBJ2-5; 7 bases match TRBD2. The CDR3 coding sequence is TGTGCCAGCAGCTTGGGGCTAGCGGATGGGGAGACCCAGTACTTC. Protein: CASSLGLADGETQYF.